The T cell receptor beta chain described here comes from a study of OX40 agonist ivuxolimab in advanced cancers. Study-level points and caveats: Low clonal expansion, among the lowest seen, marked partial responders at 0.1-3.0 mg/kg.

Some clones are missing from TCRdb's copy, which holds only in-frame ones; the method was immunoSEQ multiplex PCR. The top ten hold around 28% of the sample, which has about 28,000 clones, more than 75% seen once. Note on this clone: Its target is unknown.

The CDR3 is made up of 12 amino acids. The junction had 4 bases not matched to a gene; V was cut back by 8 bases and J by 7 bases. Germline CDR1 MNHNS, CDR2 SASEGT. The chain joins TRBV6-1 to TRBJ2-5; 10 nucleotides align to TRBD1. Sequences were derived from CD4+ or CD8+ T cells sorted from blood, sampled in a trial of the OX40 agonist ivuxolimab. The TCR originated in an adult with an advanced solid tumor such as melanoma, head and neck, liver or kidney cancer. CDR3 amino acids: CASDRGLGTQYF. CDR3 coding DNA: TGTGCCAGCGACAGGGGGCTTGGGACCCAGTACTTC.